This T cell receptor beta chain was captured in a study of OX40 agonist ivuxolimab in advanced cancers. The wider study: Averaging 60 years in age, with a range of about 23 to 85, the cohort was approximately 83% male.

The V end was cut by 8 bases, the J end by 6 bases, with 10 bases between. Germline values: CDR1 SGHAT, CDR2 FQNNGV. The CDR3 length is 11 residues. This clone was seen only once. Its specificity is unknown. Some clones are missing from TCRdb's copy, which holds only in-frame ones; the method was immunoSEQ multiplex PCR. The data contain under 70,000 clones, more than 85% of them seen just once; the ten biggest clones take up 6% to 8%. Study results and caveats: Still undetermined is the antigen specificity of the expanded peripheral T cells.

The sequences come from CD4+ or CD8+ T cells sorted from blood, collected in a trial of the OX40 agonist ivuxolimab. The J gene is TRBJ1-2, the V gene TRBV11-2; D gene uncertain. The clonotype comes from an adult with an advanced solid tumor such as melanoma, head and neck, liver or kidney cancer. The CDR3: CASPGGDGYTF. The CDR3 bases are TGTGCCAGCCCCGGAGGAGATGGCTACACCTTC.